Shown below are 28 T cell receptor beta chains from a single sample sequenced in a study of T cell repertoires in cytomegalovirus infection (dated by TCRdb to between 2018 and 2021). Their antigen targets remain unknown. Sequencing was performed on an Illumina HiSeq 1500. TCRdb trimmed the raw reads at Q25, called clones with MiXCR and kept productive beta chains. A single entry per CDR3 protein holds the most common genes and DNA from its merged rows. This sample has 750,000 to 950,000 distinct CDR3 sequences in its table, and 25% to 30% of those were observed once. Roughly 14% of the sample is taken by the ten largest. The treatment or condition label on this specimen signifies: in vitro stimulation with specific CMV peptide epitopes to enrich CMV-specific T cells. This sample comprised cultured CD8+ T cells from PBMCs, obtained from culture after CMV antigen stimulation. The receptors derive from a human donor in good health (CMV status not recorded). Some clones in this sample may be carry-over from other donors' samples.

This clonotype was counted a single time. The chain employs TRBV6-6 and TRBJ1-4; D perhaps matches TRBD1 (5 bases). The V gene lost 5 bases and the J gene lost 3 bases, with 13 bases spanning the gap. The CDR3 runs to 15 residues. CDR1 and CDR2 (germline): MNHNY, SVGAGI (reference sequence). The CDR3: CASSGVSTANEKLFF. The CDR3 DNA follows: TGTGCCAGCAGTGGCGTTTCGACAGCTAATGAAAAACTGTTTTTT.

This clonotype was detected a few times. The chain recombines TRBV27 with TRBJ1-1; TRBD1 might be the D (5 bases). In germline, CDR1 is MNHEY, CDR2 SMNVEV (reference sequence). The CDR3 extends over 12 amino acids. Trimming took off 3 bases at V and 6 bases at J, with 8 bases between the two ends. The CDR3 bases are TGTGCCAGCAGTTTCCCAGGGTCTGAAGCTTTCTTT. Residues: CASSFPGSEAFF.

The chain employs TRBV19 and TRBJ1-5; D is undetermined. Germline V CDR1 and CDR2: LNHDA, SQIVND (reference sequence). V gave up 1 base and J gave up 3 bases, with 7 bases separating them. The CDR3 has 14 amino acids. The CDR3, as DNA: TGTGCCAGTAGTATAGTTCCCAACAATCAGCCCCAGCATTTT. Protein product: CASSIVPNNQPQHF.

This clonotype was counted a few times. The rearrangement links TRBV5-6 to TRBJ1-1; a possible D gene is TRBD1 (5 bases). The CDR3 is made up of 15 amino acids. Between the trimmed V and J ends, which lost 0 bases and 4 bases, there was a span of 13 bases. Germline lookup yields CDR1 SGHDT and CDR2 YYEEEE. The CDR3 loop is CASSLAGALRTEAFF. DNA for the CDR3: TGTGCCAGCAGCTTGGCCGGGGCTTTGCGCACTGAAGCTTTCTTT.

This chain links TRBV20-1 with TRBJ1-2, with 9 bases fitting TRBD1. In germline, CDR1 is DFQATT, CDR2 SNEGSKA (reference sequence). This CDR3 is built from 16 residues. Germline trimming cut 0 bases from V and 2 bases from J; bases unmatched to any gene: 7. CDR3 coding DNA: TGCAGTGCTAGAGAGGTCGGGACAGGGCAAAACTATGGCTACACCTTC. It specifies CSAREVGTGQNYGYTF.

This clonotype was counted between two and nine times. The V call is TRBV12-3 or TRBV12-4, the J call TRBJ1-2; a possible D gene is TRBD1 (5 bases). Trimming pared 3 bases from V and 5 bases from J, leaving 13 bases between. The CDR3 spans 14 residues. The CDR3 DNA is TGTGCCAGCAGTTTTAATTTTGGGGGATATGGCTACACCTTC. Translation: CASSFNFGGYGYTF.

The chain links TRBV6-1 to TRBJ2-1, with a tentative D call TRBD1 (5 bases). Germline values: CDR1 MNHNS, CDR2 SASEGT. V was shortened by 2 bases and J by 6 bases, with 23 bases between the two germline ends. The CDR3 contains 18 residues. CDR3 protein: CASSEQGPGSIGANEQFF. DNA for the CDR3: TGTGCCAGCAGTGAACAGGGTCCAGGGTCGATTGGGGCCAATGAGCAGTTCTTC.

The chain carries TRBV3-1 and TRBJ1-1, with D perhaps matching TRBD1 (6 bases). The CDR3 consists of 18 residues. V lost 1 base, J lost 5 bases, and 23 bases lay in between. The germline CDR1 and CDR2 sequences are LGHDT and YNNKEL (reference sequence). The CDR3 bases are TGTGCCAGCAGCCAAGTGGGATGGGGGCGCAAAATCGGGACTGAAGCTTTCTTT. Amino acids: CASSQVGWGRKIGTEAFF.

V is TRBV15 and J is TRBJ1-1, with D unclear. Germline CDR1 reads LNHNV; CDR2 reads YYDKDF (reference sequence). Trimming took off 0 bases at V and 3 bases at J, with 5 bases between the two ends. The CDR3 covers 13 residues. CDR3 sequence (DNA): TGTGCCACCAGCAGAGATCCCGACACTGAAGCTTTCTTT. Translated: CATSRDPDTEAFF.

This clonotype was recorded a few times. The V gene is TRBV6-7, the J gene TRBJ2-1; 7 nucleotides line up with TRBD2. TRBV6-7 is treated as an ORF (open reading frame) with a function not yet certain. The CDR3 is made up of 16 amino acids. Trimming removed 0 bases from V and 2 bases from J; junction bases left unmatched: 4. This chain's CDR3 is CASSYSRLAAYNEQFF. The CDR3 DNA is TGTGCCAGCAGTTACTCGAGGCTAGCGGCCTACAATGAGCAGTTCTTC.

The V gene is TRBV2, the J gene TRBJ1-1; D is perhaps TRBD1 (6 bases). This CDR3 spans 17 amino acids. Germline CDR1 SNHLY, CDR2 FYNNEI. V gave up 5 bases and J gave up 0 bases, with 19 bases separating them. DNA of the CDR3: TGTGCCAGCAGTTCGGGGGCCGATCGACAGATGAACACTGAAGCTTTCTTT. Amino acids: CASSSGADRQMNTEAFF.

CDR3 sequence reads: CASGTTGPLSYEQYV. Written as DNA, the CDR3 is TGCGCCAGTGGGACAACAGGGCCCCTCTCCTACGAGCAGTACGTC. The chain links TRBV5-1 to TRBJ2-7; D possibly corresponds to TRBD1 (6 bases). Trimming took off 8 bases at V and 0 bases at J, with 18 bases between the two ends. CDR1 and CDR2 (germline): SGHRS, YFSETQ. The CDR3 has 15 residues.

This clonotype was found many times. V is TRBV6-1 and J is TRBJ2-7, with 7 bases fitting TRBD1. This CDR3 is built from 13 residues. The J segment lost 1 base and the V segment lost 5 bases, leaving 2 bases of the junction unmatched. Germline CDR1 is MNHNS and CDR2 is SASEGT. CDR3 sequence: CASSWGQSYEQYF. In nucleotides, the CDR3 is TGTGCCAGCAGTTGGGGACAGTCCTACGAGCAGTACTTC.

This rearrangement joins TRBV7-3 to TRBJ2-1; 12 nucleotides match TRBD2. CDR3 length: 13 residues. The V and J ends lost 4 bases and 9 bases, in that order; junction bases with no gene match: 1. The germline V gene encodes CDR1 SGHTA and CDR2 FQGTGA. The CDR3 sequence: CASSSGLAGEQFF. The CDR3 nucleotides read TGTGCCAGCAGCTCGGGACTAGCGGGTGAGCAGTTCTTC.

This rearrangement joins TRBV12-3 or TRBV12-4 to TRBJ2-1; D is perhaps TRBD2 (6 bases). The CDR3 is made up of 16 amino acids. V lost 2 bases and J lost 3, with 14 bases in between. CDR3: CASSLFYGRGYNEQFF. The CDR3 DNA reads TGTGCCAGCAGTTTATTCTATGGGCGGGGCTACAATGAGCAGTTCTTC.

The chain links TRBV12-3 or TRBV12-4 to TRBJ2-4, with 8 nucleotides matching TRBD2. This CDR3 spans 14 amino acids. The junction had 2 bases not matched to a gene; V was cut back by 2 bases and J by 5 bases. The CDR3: CASSLLGRENIQYF. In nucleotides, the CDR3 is TGTGCCAGCAGTTTACTCGGGAGGGAAAACATTCAGTACTTC.

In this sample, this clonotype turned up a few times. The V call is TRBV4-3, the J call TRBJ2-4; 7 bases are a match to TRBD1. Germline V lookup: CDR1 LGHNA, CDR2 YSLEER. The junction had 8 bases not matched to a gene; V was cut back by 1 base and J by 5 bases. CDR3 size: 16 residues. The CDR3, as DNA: TGCGCCAGCAGCCAAGTCTTAGGGACAGCGGAAAACATTCAGTACTTC. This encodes CASSQVLGTAENIQYF.

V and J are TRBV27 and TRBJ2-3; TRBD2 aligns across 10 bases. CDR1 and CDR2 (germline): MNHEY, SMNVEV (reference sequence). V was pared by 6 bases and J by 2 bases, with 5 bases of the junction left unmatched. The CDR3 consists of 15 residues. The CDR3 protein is CASRVAGGPTDTQYF. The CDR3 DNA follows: TGTGCCAGCAGGGTAGCGGGGGGCCCCACAGATACGCAGTATTTT.

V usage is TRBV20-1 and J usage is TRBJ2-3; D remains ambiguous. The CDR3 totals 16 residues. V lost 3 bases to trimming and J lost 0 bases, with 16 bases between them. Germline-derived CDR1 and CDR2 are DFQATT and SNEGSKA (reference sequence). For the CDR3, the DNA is TGCAGTGCTAGCCCCAAAGATGGTCCTAGCACAGATACGCAGTATTTT. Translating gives CSASPKDGPSTDTQYF.

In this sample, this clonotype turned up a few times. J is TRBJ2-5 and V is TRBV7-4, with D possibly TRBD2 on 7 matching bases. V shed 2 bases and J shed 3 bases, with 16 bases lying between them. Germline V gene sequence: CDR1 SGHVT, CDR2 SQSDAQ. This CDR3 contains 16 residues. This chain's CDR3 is CASSLLEAGAEETQYF. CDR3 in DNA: TGTGCCAGCAGCTTATTGGAGGCGGGGGCTGAAGAGACCCAGTACTTC. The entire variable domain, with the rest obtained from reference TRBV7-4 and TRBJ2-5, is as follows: GAGVSQSPRYKVAKRGRDVALRCDSISGHVTLYWYRQTLGQGSEVLTYSQSDAQRDKSGRPSGRFSAERPERSVSTLKIQRTEQGDSAVYLCASSLLEAGAEETQYFGPGTRLLVL.

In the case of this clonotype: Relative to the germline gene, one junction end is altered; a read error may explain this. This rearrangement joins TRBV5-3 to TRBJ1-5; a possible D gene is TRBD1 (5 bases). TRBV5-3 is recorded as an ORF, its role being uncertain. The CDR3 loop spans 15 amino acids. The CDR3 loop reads CASSSDPGEGQPQHF. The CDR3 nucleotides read TGTGCCAGCAGCTCCGACCCGGGGGAGGGTCAGCCCCAGCATTTT.

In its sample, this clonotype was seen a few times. The CDR3 sequence: CASSLAEENTGELFF. CDR3 nucleotide sequence: TGTGCCAGCAGCTTAGCGGAAGAGAACACCGGGGAGCTGTTTTTT. The chain is built from TRBV7-6 and TRBJ2-2; D unclear. CDR3 size: 15 residues. Germline-derived CDR1 and CDR2 are SGHVS and FNYEAQ. Trimming shortened V by 0 bases and J by 1 base, and 6 bases separated the two germline ends.

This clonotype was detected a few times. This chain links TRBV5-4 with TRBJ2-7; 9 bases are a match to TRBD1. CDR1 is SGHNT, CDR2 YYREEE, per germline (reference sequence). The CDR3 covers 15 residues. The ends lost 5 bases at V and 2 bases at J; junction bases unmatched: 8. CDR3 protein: CASSPDRGDPYEQYF. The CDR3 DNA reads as TGTGCCAGCAGTCCGGACAGGGGAGATCCCTACGAGCAGTACTTC.

The CDR3 reads CASSPRGFDTEAFF. The CDR3 DNA follows: TGTGCCAGCAGCCCCCGAGGGTTTGACACTGAAGCTTTCTTT. The chain is built from TRBV6-6 and TRBJ1-1; D gene uncertain. The V end lost 6 bases, the J end lost 3 bases, and 14 bases lay between the germline ends. CDR3 length equals 14 residues. The germline CDR1 and CDR2 sequences are MNHNY and SVGAGI (reference sequence).

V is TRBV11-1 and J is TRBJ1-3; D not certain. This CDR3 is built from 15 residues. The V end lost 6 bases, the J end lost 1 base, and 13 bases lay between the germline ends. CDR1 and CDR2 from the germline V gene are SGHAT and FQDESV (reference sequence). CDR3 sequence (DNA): TGTGCCAGCAGTTTGGACTCCGGATCTGGAAACACCATATATTTT. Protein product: CASSLDSGSGNTIYF.

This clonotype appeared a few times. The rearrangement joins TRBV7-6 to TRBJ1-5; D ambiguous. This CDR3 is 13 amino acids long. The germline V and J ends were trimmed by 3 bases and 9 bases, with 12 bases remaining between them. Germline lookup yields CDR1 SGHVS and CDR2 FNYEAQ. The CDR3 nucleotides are TGTGCCAGCAGCTTGAACAGCGCGAGGCCCCAGCATTTT. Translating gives CASSLNSARPQHF.

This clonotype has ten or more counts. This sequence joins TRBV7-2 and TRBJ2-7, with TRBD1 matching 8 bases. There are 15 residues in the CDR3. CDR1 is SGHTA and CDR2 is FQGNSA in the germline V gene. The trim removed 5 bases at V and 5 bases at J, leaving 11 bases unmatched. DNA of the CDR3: TGTGCCAGCAGCCTTCTCTCGACAGGGGAGGACGAGCAGTACTTC. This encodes CASSLLSTGEDEQYF.

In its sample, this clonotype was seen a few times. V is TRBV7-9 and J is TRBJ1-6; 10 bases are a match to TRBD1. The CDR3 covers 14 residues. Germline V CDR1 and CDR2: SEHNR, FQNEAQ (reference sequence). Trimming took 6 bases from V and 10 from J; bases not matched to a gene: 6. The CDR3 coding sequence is TGTGCCAGCAGTCGGACAGGGGGGGGATCACCCCTCCACTTT. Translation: CASSRTGGGSPLHF.